Listed below are T cell receptor beta chains from one sample, sequenced in a study of blood T cell repertoires in COVID-19. Profiling relied on immunoSEQ multiplex PCR, and the TCRdb table lists in-frame clones only, not all of them. The sample includes some 240,000 clones, 86% seen only once; the top ten take 3% to 4%. The sample consisted of PBMCs or T cells enriched from blood (not recorded which). The source is a woman aged 40 to 50 with acute COVID-19. The CDR3 runs from the conserved cysteine through the conserved F or W. The order of the fields is D gene, J gene, V gene, clone size, CDR3 protein, CDR3 DNA. The D gene is left open where the match is weak. Clone size is given for some rows only: seen once, a few or many times, or a class if the clone is expanded.

D: NA; J: TRBJ2-3; V: TRBV5-1; size: NA; CDR3: CASSPRGGYSTDTQYF; DNA: TGCGCCAGCAGCCCCAGGGGTGGGTATAGCACAGATACGCAGTATTTT
D: NA; J: TRBJ2-1; V: TRBV29-1; size: NA; CDR3: CSVEGTHLTYNEQFF; DNA: TGCAGCGTTGAAGGCACCCACCTTACATACAATGAGCAGTTCTTC
D: NA; J: TRBJ2-1; V: TRBV19; size: NA; CDR3: CASSRGGTYNEQFF; DNA: TGTGCCAGTAGTAGAGGCGGAACCTACAATGAGCAGTTCTTC
D: TRBD2; J: TRBJ2-1; V: TRBV10-3; size: NA; CDR3: CAISELASGGLPEQFF; DNA: TGTGCCATCAGTGAGTTGGCTAGCGGGGGTCTCCCTGAGCAGTTCTTC
D: NA; J: TRBJ1-1; V: TRBV28; size: few; CDR3: CASNRIRGTEAFF; DNA: TGTGCCAGCAATCGGATCCGGGGCACTGAAGCTTTCTTT
D: NA; J: TRBJ2-7; V: TRBV11-3; size: NA; CDR3: CASSLLAGSYEQYF; DNA: TGTGCCAGCAGCTTGCTGGCGGGCTCCTACGAGCAGTACTTC
D: NA; J: TRBJ2-3; V: TRBV6-5; size: NA; CDR3: CAGGTGGGRDTQYF; DNA: TGTGCCGGGGGTACGGGGGGCGGAAGAGATACGCAGTATTTT
D: NA; J: TRBJ1-1; V: TRBV27; size: NA; CDR3: CASRQGSGTEAFF; DNA: TGTGCCAGCAGGCAGGGGTCGGGGACTGAAGCTTTCTTT
D: NA; J: TRBJ1-6; V: TRBV6-5; size: once; CDR3: CASKAGVGPLHF; DNA: TGTGCCAGCAAAGCAGGGGTCGGGCCCCTCCACTTT
D: NA; J: TRBJ1-1; V: TRBV6-5; size: NA; CDR3: CGRGPSIRNTEAFF; DNA: TGTGGGCGGGGCCCATCAATACGAAACACTGAAGCTTTCTTT
D: NA; J: TRBJ1-1; V: TRBV29-1; size: NA; CDR3: CSVVVWGRAGDTEAFF; DNA: TGCAGCGTTGTTGTGTGGGGACGGGCGGGGGACACTGAAGCTTTCTTT
D: NA; J: TRBJ1-4; V: TRBV3-1/TRBV3-2; size: NA; CDR3: CASSHIVQATNEKLFF; DNA: TGTGCCAGCAGCCACATTGTCCAGGCAACTAATGAAAAACTGTTTTTT
D: TRBD2; J: TRBJ2-1; V: TRBV5-1; size: NA; CDR3: CASSSFLAENNEQFF; DNA: TGCGCCAGCAGCTCCTTTCTAGCGGAGAACAATGAGCAGTTCTTC
D: TRBD2; J: TRBJ2-7; V: TRBV3-1/TRBV3-2; size: NA; CDR3: CASSQSGISYEQYF; DNA: TGTGCCAGCAGCCAGAGCGGGATCTCCTACGAGCAGTACTTC
D: TRBD1; J: TRBJ1-2; V: TRBV29-1; size: NA; CDR3: CSVTGGENYGYTF; DNA: TGCAGCGTAACAGGGGGCGAAAACTATGGCTACACCTTC
D: TRBD2; J: TRBJ2-3; V: TRBV7-8; size: NA; CDR3: CASRVAGAADTQYF; DNA: TGTGCCAGCAGGGTAGCGGGAGCGGCAGATACGCAGTATTTT
D: TRBD2; J: TRBJ2-6; V: TRBV2; size: NA; CDR3: CASRPTSGGANVLTF; DNA: TGTGCCAGCAGGCCTACTAGCGGCGGGGCCAACGTCCTGACTTTC
D: TRBD2; J: TRBJ2-1; V: TRBV7-6; size: NA; CDR3: CASSLGTSGAYNEQFF; DNA: TGTGCCAGCAGCCTCGGGACTAGCGGGGCTTACAATGAGCAGTTCTTC
D: NA; J: TRBJ2-1; V: TRBV9; size: NA; CDR3: CASSVGTSHNEQFF; DNA: TGTGCCAGCAGCGTAGGGACATCCCACAATGAGCAGTTCTTC
D: TRBD1; J: TRBJ1-5; V: TRBV6-5; size: NA; CDR3: CASSWTGGSNQPQHF; DNA: TGTGCCAGCAGCTGGACAGGGGGAAGCAATCAGCCCCAGCATTTT
D: TRBD1; J: TRBJ2-5; V: TRBV24-1; size: NA; CDR3: CATYEGQGGETQYF; DNA: TGTGCCACTTACGAGGGACAGGGTGGTGAGACCCAGTACTTC
D: NA; J: TRBJ1-2; V: TRBV2; size: NA; CDR3: CASSDGRDYGYTF; DNA: TGTGCCAGCAGTGACGGCAGGGATTATGGCTACACCTTC